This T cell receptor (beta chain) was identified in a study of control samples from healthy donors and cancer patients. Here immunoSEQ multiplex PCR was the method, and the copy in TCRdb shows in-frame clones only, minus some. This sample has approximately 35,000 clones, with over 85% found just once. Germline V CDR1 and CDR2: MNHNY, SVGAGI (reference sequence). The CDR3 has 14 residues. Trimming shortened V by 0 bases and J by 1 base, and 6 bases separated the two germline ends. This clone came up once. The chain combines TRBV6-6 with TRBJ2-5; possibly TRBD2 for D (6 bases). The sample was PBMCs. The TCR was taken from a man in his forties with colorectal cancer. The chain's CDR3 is CASSYSSGQETQYF. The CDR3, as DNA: TGTGCCAGCAGTTACTCTAGCGGCCAAGAGACCCAGTACTTC.